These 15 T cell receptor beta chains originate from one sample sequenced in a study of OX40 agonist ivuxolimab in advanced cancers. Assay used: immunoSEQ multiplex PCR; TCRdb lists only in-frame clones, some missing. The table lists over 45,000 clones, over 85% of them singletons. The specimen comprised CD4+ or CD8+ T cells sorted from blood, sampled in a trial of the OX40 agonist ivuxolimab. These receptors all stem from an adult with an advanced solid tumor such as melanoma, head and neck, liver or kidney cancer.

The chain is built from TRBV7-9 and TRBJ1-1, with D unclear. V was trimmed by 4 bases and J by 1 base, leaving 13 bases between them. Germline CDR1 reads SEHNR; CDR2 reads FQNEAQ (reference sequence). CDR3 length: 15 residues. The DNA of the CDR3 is TGTGCCAGCAGCTCTTATCGGACGGAGAACACTGAAGCTTTCTTT. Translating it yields CASSSYRTENTEAFF.

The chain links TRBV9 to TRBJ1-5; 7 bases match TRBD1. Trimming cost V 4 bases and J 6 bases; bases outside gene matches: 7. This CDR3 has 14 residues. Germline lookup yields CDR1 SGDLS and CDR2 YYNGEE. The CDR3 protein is CASSTQGVGQPQHF. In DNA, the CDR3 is TGTGCCAGCAGCACCCAGGGGGTGGGTCAGCCCCAGCATTTT.

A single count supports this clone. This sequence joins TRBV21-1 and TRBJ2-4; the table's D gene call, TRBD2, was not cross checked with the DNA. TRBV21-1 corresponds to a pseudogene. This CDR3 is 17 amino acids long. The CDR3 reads CASSKDLAEVAKNIQYF. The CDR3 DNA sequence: TGTGCCAGCAGCAAAGATCTAGCGGAAGTAGCCAAAAACATTCAGTACTTC.

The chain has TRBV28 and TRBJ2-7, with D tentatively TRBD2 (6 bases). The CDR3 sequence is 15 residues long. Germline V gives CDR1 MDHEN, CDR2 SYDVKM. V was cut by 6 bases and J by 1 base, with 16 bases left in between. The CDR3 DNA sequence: TGTGCCAGCAGCCCTACCCAAGGGAGGTCCTACGAGCAGTACTTC. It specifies CASSPTQGRSYEQYF.

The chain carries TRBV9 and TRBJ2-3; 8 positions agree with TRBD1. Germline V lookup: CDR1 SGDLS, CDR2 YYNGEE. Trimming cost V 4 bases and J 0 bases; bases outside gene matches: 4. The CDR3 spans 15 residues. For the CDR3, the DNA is TGTGCCAGCAGCCACCAGGGGGCTAGCACAGATACGCAGTATTTT. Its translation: CASSHQGASTDTQYF.

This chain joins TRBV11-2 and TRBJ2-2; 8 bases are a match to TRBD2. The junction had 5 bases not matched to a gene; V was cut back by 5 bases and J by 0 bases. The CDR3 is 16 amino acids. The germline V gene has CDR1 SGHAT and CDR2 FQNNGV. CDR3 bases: TGTGCCAGCAGCCCCTTAGCGGGGACGAACACCGGGGAGCTGTTTTTT. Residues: CASSPLAGTNTGELFF.

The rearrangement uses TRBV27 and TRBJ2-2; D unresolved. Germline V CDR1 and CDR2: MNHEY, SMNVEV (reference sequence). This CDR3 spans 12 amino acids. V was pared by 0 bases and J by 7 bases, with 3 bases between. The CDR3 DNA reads TGTGCCAGCAGTTTATCGGTCGGGGAGCTGTTTTTT. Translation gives CASSLSVGELFF.

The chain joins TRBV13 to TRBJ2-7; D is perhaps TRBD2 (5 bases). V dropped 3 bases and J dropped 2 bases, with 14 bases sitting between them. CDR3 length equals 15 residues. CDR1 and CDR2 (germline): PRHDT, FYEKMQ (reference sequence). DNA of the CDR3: TGTGCCAGCAGCTTGGGTTCTCGGCGGGCCTACGAGCAGTACTTC. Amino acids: CASSLGSRRAYEQYF.

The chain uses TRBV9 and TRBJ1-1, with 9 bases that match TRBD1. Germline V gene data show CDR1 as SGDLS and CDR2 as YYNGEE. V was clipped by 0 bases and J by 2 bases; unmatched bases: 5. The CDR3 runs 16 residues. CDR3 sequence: CASSVVSGQGNTEAFF. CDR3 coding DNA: TGTGCCAGCAGCGTAGTCTCGGGACAGGGAAACACTGAAGCTTTCTTT. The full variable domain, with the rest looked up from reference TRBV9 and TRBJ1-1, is DSGVTQTPKHLITATGQRVTLRCSPRSGDLSVYWYQQSLDQGLQFLIQYYNGEERAKGNILERFSAQQFPDLHSELNLSSLELGDSALYFCASSVVSGQGNTEAFFGQGTRLTVV.

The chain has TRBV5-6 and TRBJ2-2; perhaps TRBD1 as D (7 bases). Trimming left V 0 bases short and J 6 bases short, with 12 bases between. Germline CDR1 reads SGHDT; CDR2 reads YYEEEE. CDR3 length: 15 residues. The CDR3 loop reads CASSLGWRGPGELFF. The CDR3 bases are TGTGCCAGCAGCTTGGGGTGGAGGGGGCCCGGGGAGCTGTTTTTT.

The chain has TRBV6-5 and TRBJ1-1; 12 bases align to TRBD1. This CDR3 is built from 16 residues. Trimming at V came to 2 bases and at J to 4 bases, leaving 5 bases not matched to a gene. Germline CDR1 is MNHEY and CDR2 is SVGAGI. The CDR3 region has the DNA TGTGCCAGCAGTTACGGGACAGGGGGCTGGGGCACTGAAGCTTTCTTT. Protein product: CASSYGTGGWGTEAFF.

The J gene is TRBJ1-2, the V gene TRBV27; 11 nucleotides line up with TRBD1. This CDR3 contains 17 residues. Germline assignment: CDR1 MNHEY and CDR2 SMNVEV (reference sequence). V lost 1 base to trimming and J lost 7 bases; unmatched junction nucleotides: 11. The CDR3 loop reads CASSLFGGTGGDPGYTF. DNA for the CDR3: TGTGCCAGCAGTTTATTCGGGGGGACAGGGGGAGACCCTGGCTACACCTTC.

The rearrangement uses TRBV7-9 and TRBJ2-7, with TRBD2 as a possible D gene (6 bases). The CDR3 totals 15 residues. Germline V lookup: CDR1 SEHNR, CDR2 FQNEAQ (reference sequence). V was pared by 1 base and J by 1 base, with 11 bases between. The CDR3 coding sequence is TGTGCCAGCAGCTTAGTCCCTAGCGCTTCCTACGAGCAGTACTTC. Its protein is CASSLVPSASYEQYF.

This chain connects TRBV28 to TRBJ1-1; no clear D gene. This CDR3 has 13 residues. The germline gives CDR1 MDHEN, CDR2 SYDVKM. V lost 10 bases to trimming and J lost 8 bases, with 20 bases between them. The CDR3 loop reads CANYDWRSREAFF. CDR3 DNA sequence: TGTGCCAATTATGACTGGAGGTCTAGAGAAGCTTTCTTT.

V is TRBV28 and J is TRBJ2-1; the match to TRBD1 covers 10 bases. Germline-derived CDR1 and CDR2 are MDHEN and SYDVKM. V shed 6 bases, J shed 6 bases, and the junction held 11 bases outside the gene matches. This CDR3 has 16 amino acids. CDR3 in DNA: TGTGCCAGCAGGCCACCGGGACAGGGGTTTTCCAATGAGCAGTTCTTC. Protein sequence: CASRPPGQGFSNEQFF.